This TCR beta chain is drawn from a study of blood T cells in healthy people across ages (dated by TCRdb to between 2014 and 2017). Describing the broader study: Template switching captured roughly one uniquely barcoded TCR beta cDNA molecule per two T cells in model experiments. To track age-related changes in TCR beta repertoire diversity, the study relied on deep sequencing normalized with unique cDNA molecular identifiers. Donors were grouped into four age groups: young (average 16 years), middle-aged (roughly 38), aged (about 59) and long-lived (around 82). To avoid experimental bias, donors of different ages were randomly spread across the sequencing lanes. Two additional independent replicas of 1 million unique cDNA reads from the same blood draw were analyzed for two donors (one aged 18 to 30 and one aged 80 or older). The research as a whole found: Donor CMV infection status was unknown, potentially confounding age-related changes in expanded clonotypes. Conclusive comparison of naive and antigen-experienced compartments was prevented by the profiling of bulk unsorted PBMCs. Estimates of total diversity based on one million sequenced T cells were considered lower bounds and underestimates. Compared with the aged group, the long-lived group had more naive CD4+ T cells, fewer expanded clones and increased TCR diversity, suggesting age selection. There was a strong correlation between observed TCR beta diversity and the percentage of naive T cells measured by flow cytometry. Observed TCR beta diversity per million T cells fell roughly linearly with age, and a significant reduction was already apparent by age about 36.

Libraries were constructed by 5' RACE. The sequencing machine was an Illumina HiSeq 2500. A second roughly 7 to 11 cycle PCR used a sample-barcoded 5' primer and a J-beta primer mix. A unique molecular identifier was introduced onto each TCR beta cDNA molecule by a template-switch 5' adaptor carrying 12 random nucleotides. Each sample yielded at least 2.5 million CDR3-containing paired-end reads. First-strand cDNA synthesis was performed from all RNA using the Mint cDNA synthesis kit, with priming by a TRBC-specific oligonucleotide. After uracil-DNA glycosylase treatment, a first 18-cycle PCR used universal primers M1SS and BC2_uni_R on all cDNA. From the authors' description of their analysis: For normalization, 1 million high-quality reads, each with a distinct molecular identifier, were randomly selected from each sample. Reads with shared molecular identifiers were discarded instead of being binned into consensus sequences. MiTCR, set to a Q25 quality threshold and the strictest error-elimination algorithm, was used for CDR3 identification, clonotype clustering and error correction. A nonparametric unseen species model using Euler transformation provided a lower-bound estimate of total TCR beta diversity. The public reads were reprocessed in TCRdb via fastp at Q25 and MiXCR, keeping in-frame beta chains. Rows with a matching CDR3 protein are joined into one entry that keeps the most common DNA and genes. What appears here as the V and J calls and clone size reflects TCRdb's work, not the paper's. For this sample the table gives roughly 680,000 distinct CDR3 sequences, of which approximately 50% were detected only once. Around a third of the sample is in the top ten clones.

The roughly 39 donors, aged about 6 to 90 years, were systemically healthy Caucasian individuals from Russia. Each donor gave about 9.7 milliliters of peripheral blood, drawn into EDTA-treated Vacutainer tubes. Ficoll-Paque density-gradient centrifugation was used to isolate PBMCs, with at least 6.5 million obtained per sample. Total RNA was extracted from PBMCs with Trizol reagent, with at least 5.5 micrograms obtained per sample. For every donor, an aliquot of PBMCs went through flow cytometry to measure the percentages of naive CD45RAhigh/CD27high T cells. Only a few counts were recorded for this clonotype. No antigen is known for it. The input lacks base qualities; no much larger clone sits a single base away. CDR1 and CDR2 are drawn from the germline V gene (reference sequence): DFQATT, SNEGSKA. V loses 3 bases, J loses 4 bases, and the germline ends lie 21 bases apart. The cysteine opens and the phenylalanine closes a CDR3 of 17 amino acids. Only the CDR3 portion is preserved as DNA: 51 bases, with reading frame beginning at the first base.

The sequence was collected from a woman aged 55-69 years in good health. The sequenced sample was blood. Here the chain combines TRBV20-1 and TRBJ1-4, with TRBD1 tentatively as D gene (5 bases match). CDR3 sequence: CSASGLLLGAINEKLFF. The DNA sequence follows: TGCAGTGCTAGTGGCCTCCTTCTTGGGGCGATTAATGAAAAACTGTTTTTT.